This is a list of T cell receptor beta chains from one sample in a study of blood T cell repertoires in COVID-19. Sequenced by immunoSEQ multiplex PCR; TCRdb stores in-frame clones only, minus some. The table records roughly 180,000 clones, about 90% of them present only once. The sequenced sample was PBMCs or T cells enriched from blood (not recorded which). Source of these receptors: a woman aged 25 to 39 who had recovered from COVID-19. CDR3s leave out the opening cysteine and the closing phenylalanine or tryptophan. Each record gives: clone size, D gene, V gene, CDR3 protein. A D gene is named only where the DNA matches it firmly. Clone size is not always given. Where it is, it says once, few, many or a class for expanded clones.

clone_size: .; d_call: .; v_call: TRBV11-2; cdr3_aa: ASSSRGGELF
clone_size: many; d_call: TRBD2; v_call: TRBV11-1; cdr3_aa: ASSLGTSGRNIQY
clone_size: .; d_call: TRBD1; v_call: TRBV20-1; cdr3_aa: SANLDRSPY
clone_size: .; d_call: TRBD1; v_call: TRBV5-4; cdr3_aa: ASSLGTGGETQY
clone_size: .; d_call: TRBD2; v_call: TRBV2; cdr3_aa: ASSEERGRDNEQF
clone_size: .; d_call: .; v_call: TRBV6-2/TRBV6-3; cdr3_aa: ASSQQGTFPYEQY
clone_size: .; d_call: TRBD2; v_call: TRBV19; cdr3_aa: ASSIGLAGAYYEQY
clone_size: .; d_call: .; v_call: TRBV5-4; cdr3_aa: ASSLGGTYEQY
clone_size: .; d_call: .; v_call: TRBV27; cdr3_aa: ASSATTNEKLF
clone_size: once; d_call: TRBD1; v_call: TRBV19; cdr3_aa: ASSIQGANNSPLH
clone_size: .; d_call: .; v_call: TRBV4-1; cdr3_aa: ASSQRLGAVAF
clone_size: .; d_call: TRBD1; v_call: TRBV4-2; cdr3_aa: ASSQDRGQKLNEKLF
clone_size: .; d_call: TRBD1; v_call: TRBV7-9; cdr3_aa: ASSPTSRTGERDTEAF
clone_size: .; d_call: .; v_call: TRBV7-9; cdr3_aa: ASSLSGSDIQY
clone_size: .; d_call: TRBD1; v_call: TRBV7-9; cdr3_aa: ASSLDGTGISGNTIY
clone_size: .; d_call: .; v_call: TRBV30; cdr3_aa: AWRRLPEDYGYT
clone_size: .; d_call: TRBD1; v_call: TRBV9; cdr3_aa: ASGDSHQPQH
clone_size: .; d_call: .; v_call: TRBV6-2/TRBV6-3; cdr3_aa: ASSYPPTGNTEAF
clone_size: .; d_call: TRBD1; v_call: TRBV11-2; cdr3_aa: ASSLGQGSAGNTIY
clone_size: .; d_call: TRBD1; v_call: TRBV20-1; cdr3_aa: SASLQGDYQPQH
clone_size: once; d_call: TRBD1; v_call: TRBV3-1/TRBV3-2; cdr3_aa: ASSLPGQYYGYT
clone_size: .; d_call: .; v_call: TRBV6-1; cdr3_aa: ASSETGEDTEAF
clone_size: .; d_call: TRBD1; v_call: TRBV6-2/TRBV6-3; cdr3_aa: ASSYGSYGTGGYQETQY
clone_size: once; d_call: TRBD1; v_call: TRBV7-2; cdr3_aa: ASIPSGTGGYGYT
clone_size: .; d_call: TRBD1; v_call: TRBV27; cdr3_aa: ASSLARDSQNTEAF
clone_size: .; d_call: TRBD2; v_call: TRBV7-6; cdr3_aa: ASSLQAGGGPDTQY
clone_size: few; d_call: .; v_call: TRBV6-5; cdr3_aa: ASRPEDTRNTIY
clone_size: .; d_call: TRBD1; v_call: TRBV5-1; cdr3_aa: ASRKTGSYEQY
clone_size: .; d_call: TRBD1; v_call: TRBV9; cdr3_aa: ASSPRDRGYEKLF
clone_size: .; d_call: .; v_call: TRBV6-5; cdr3_aa: ASKGGSRDQPQH
clone_size: .; d_call: TRBD2; v_call: TRBV27; cdr3_aa: ASRRLAGESYEQY
clone_size: once; d_call: TRBD1; v_call: TRBV24-1; cdr3_aa: ATRGTAGGYT
clone_size: .; d_call: TRBD1; v_call: TRBV6-2/TRBV6-3; cdr3_aa: ASSFLPGQGQNTEAF
clone_size: once; d_call: TRBD1; v_call: TRBV11-2; cdr3_aa: ASSRTGTDEKLF
clone_size: .; d_call: TRBD1; v_call: TRBV10-3; cdr3_aa: AISFGQDGNQPQH
clone_size: .; d_call: .; v_call: TRBV11-3; cdr3_aa: ASSLGEVVGGLNEKLF
clone_size: .; d_call: TRBD1; v_call: TRBV12-3/TRBV12-4; cdr3_aa: ASSPDRGREAF
clone_size: .; d_call: TRBD2; v_call: TRBV18; cdr3_aa: ASSPPLSGNDEQY
clone_size: .; d_call: .; v_call: TRBV9; cdr3_aa: ASSPYLPSYNEQF
clone_size: .; d_call: .; v_call: TRBV4-1; cdr3_aa: ASSRLDGRGTSPLH
clone_size: .; d_call: .; v_call: TRBV7-9; cdr3_aa: ASSLGGDAFSPLH